Below, one T cell receptor beta chain is given with its context. This clonotype was recorded a few times. The clone's antigen remains unknown. No qualities accompany the bases; no much larger clone lies one base away. Two rounds of multiplex PCR were used to amplify the TCR beta CDR3 region from genomic DNA. The first PCR round used primers specific to each TRBV and TRBJ gene, and the primer sequences were filed in Chinese patent CN105087789A. Universal primers were used in the second PCR round. The Roche High Pure PCR Template Preparation Kit was used to extract genomic DNA from the frozen PBMCs. The libraries underwent paired-end sequencing with 151 bp reads on an Illumina HiSeq 3000. The authors processed their data as follows. Raw reads lacking the multiplex PCR primer sequences were removed with CutAdapt. High-quality paired reads were merged into contigs with PEAR. MiXCR assigned TRB V, D and J gene segments to each contig by aligning to reference sequences. CDR3 sequences were clustered by base quality and sequence similarity to remove sequencing errors. Diversity was calculated as Shannon entropy divided by the natural log of the number of productive TCR sequences. To get clonality, Shannon entropy was divided by the natural log of the number of unique clonotypes, and that result was subtracted from one. Progression-free survival cut-offs for repertoire metrics were chosen using the Youden index of ROC curves, with analyses run in R 3.5.3. TCRdb reprocessed the public reads (quality trimming at Q25 with fastp, clone calling with MiXCR) and kept in-frame beta chains. Every distinct CDR3 protein forms one entry, paired with its most common genes and DNA. The V and J calls reflect TCRdb's pipeline rather than the authors' work. The sample table records roughly 23,000 distinct CDR3 sequences; approximately 40% of these occur just once. Approximately 50% of the sample is in the top ten clones.

A distance of 8 bases separates the germline ends of V and J, which lose 5 bases and 1 base respectively. Counted from cysteine to phenylalanine, this CDR3 has 13 amino acids. The sequence is cut down to CDR3 DNA, 39 bases in frame from base 1. This sample stems from a study of prognosis after radiotherapy for stage I lung cancer (dated by TCRdb to the early 2020s). Regarding the study in general: Roughly 20 stage I NSCLC patients were enrolled in Nanjing, China, between 2018 and 2019. Around 15 patients had newly diagnosed primary stage I lung tumors, and 4 or 5 had oligometastatic NSCLC after surgical resection of the primary tumor. All patients were regarded as medically inoperable, because of comorbidities in about eleven patients and refusal of surgery in more than 5 patients. Ages in the cohort of around 14 men and about 6 women ranged from roughly 50 to 90 years, with a median of 74. Tumor histology was squamous cell carcinoma in seven or eight patients and adenocarcinoma in twelve. Using image-guided IMRT or VMAT, SBRT was delivered in 3 to 5 fractions at a biologically effective dose of at least 100 Gy. SBRT was not combined with any concurrent therapy in any patient. Four of the 19 patients developed distant metastases after SBRT, at a median of around seven months; the other 15 showed no significant progression. Peripheral blood TCR beta repertoires were profiled in stage I NSCLC patients before and after stereotactic body radiotherapy, and the repertoires were related to distant failure. The study took one blood sample before SBRT and one after SBRT from each of about 19 patients and sequenced all 38 samples. The paper's findings and limits, for the study overall: The study was limited by its small cohort and short follow-up, and the findings require independent validation. Post-SBRT Shannon entropy and its change from baseline were lower in patients who developed distant metastases; baseline Shannon entropy was not associated with metastases. A decrease in unique TCR clone counts was observed after SBRT (median around 9,800 before versus some 7,000 after; Wilcoxon paired P=0.011). No adjustment for multiple comparisons was applied to any of the reported P values. TRBV and TRBJ usage frequencies reportedly varied with metastasis status, involving two V genes at baseline and about 10 V and two J genes after SBRT. Whether the expanded TCR clones were tumor-specific was not determined.

A history of other malignancies or of prior chemotherapy or radiotherapy was absent in all patients, and node-negative disease was shown on CT and PET/CT in all patients. At each of two time points, roughly 6.3 milliliters of peripheral venous blood were collected in EDTA tubes. PBMCs were isolated by Ficoll-Paque Plus density-gradient centrifugation. Right after collection, samples were kept at -80 degrees C until analysis. The rearrangement joined TRBV12-3 or TRBV12-4 to TRBJ1-1, with the identity of the D gene unclear. The receptor was isolated from a donor at least 50 years old with non-small cell lung cancer. The source material was PBMCs, sampled before or after stereotactic body radiation therapy (not recorded which). The bases read TGTGCCAGCAGTCGCCGGTCGAACACTGAAGCTTTCTTT. Its protein is CASSRRSNTEAFF.